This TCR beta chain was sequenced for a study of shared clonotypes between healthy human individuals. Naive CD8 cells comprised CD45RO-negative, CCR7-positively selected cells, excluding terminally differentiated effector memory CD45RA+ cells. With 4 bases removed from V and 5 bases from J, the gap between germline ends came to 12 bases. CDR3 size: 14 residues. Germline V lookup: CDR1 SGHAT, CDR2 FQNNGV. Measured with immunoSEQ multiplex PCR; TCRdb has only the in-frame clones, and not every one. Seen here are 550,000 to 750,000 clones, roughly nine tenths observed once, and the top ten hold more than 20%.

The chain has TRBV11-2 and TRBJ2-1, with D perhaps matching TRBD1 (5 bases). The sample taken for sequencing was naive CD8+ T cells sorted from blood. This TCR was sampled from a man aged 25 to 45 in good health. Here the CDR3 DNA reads TGTGCCAGCAGCTGGCAGGGATGGAACAATGAGCAGTTCTTC. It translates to CASSWQGWNNEQFF.